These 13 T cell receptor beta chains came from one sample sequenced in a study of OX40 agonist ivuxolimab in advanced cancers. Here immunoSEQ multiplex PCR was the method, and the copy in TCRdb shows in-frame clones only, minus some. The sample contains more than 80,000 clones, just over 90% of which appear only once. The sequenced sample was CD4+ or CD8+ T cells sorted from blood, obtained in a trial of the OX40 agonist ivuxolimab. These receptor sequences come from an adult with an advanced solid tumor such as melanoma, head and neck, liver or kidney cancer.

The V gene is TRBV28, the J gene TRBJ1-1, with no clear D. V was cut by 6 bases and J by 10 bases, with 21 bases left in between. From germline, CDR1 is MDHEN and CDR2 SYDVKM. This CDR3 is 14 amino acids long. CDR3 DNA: TGTGCCAGCAGCCAACACCAGGAACGGACCAGAGCTTTCTTT. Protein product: CASSQHQERTRAFF.

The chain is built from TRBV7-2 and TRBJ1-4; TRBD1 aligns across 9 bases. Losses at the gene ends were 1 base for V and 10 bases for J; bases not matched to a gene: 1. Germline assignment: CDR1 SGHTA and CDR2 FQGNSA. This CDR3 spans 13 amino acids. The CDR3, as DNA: TGTGCCAGCAGCTTAGGACAGGGGGGAAAACTGTTTTTT. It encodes CASSLGQGGKLFF. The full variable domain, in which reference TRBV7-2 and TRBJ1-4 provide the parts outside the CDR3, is GAGVSQSPSNKVTEKGKDVELRCDPISGHTALYWYRQSLGQGLEFLIYFQGNSAPDKSGLPSDRFSAERTGGSVSTLTIQRTQQEDSAVYLCASSLGQGGKLFFGSGTQLSVL.

CDR3 nucleotides: TGTGCCAGCTCACCGGACAGGGCAGATGAAAAACTGTTTTTT. This gives the protein CASSPDRADEKLFF. This chain links TRBV18 with TRBJ1-4; 8 nucleotides align to TRBD1. The J segment lost 6 bases and the V segment lost 3 bases, leaving 3 bases of the junction unmatched. The CDR3 runs 14 residues. The germline V gene encodes CDR1 KGHSH and CDR2 LQKENI.

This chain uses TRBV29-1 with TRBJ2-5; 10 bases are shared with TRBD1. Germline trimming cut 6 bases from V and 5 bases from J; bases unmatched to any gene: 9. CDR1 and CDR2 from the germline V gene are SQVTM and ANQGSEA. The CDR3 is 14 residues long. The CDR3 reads CSVAGTGDFETQYF. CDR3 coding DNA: TGCAGCGTAGCTGGGACAGGGGATTTTGAGACCCAGTACTTC.

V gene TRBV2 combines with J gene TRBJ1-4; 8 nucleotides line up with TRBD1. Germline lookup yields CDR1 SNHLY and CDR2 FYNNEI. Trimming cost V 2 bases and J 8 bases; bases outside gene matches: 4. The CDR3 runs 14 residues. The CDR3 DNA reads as TGTGCCAGCAGTGAATCAGGGGGCGGCGAAAAACTGTTTTTT. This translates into CASSESGGGEKLFF.

CDR3 nucleotides: TGTGCCAGTAGTCCACTTTTGGGGCGAGAGACCCAGTACTTC. Its translation is CASSPLLGRETQYF. The gene calls are TRBV19 and TRBJ2-5; D possibly corresponds to TRBD1 (5 bases). CDR3 length: 14 amino acids. Germline assignment: CDR1 LNHDA and CDR2 SQIVND (reference sequence). V shed 5 bases and J shed 4 bases, with 14 bases lying between them.

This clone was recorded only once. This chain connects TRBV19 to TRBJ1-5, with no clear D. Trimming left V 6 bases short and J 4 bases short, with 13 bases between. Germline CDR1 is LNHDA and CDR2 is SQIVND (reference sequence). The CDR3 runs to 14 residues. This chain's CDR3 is CASSPTRENQPQHF. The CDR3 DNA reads TGTGCCAGTAGCCCCACCCGGGAGAATCAGCCCCAGCATTTT.

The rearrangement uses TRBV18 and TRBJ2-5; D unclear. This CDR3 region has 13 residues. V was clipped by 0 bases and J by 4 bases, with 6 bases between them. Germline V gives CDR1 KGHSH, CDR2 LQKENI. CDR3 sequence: CASSPPALETQYF. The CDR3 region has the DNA TGTGCCAGCTCACCACCGGCCCTAGAGACCCAGTACTTC. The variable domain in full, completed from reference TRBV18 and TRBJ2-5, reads NAGVMQNPRHLVRRRGQEARLRCSPMKGHSHVYWYRQLPEEGLKFMVYLQKENIIDESGMPKERFSAEFPKEGPSILRIQQVVRGDSAAYFCASSPPALETQYFGPGTRLLVL.

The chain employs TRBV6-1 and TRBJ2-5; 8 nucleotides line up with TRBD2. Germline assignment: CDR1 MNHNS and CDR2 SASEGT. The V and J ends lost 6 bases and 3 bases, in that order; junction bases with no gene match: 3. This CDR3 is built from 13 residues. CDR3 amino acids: CASRTAGEETQYF. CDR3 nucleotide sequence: TGTGCCAGCAGAACAGCGGGGGAAGAGACCCAGTACTTC.

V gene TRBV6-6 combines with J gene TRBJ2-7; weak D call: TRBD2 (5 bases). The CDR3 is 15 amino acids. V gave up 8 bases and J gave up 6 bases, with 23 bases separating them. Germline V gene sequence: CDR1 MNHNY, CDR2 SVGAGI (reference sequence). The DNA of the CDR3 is TGTGCCAGCGATCGTTCAGACATGTCTCTAGCCGAGCAGTACTTC. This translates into CASDRSDMSLAEQYF.

As DNA, the CDR3 is TGTGCCAGCGGTACGGGGTTGGGACCCTCTACAGATACGCAGTATTTT. Protein product: CASGTGLGPSTDTQYF. The rearrangement joins TRBV7-2 to TRBJ2-3, with D perhaps being TRBD1 or TRBD2 (5 bases each). This CDR3 is built from 16 residues. The germline CDR1 and CDR2 sequences are SGHTA and FQGNSA. V was shortened by 8 bases and J by 3 bases, with 21 bases between the two germline ends.

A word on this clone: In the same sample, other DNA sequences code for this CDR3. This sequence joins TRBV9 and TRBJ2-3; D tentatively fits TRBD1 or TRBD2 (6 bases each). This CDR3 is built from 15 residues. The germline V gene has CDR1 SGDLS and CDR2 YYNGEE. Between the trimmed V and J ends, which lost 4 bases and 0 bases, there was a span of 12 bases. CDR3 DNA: TGTGCCAGCAGCCTAGGGGGGCCGAGCACAGATACGCAGTATTTT. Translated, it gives CASSLGGPSTDTQYF.

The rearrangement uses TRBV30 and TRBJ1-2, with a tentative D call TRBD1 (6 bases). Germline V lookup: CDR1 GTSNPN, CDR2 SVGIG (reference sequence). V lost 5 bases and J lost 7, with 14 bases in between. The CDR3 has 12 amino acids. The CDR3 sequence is CAWGGGPGGYTF. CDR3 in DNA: TGTGCCTGGGGCGGGGGGCCCGGTGGCTACACCTTC.